The 24 T cell receptor beta chains given below trace back to one sample, sequenced in a study of blood T cell repertoires in COVID-19. Here immunoSEQ multiplex PCR was the method, and the copy in TCRdb shows in-frame clones only, minus some. The data contain approximately 240,000 clones, roughly 80% of them singletons. The sample comprised peripheral blood. The origin of the receptors is a woman aged 80 or over with active or convalescent COVID-19.

This chain links TRBV5-1 with TRBJ2-5, with a possible D match to TRBD2 (5 bases). V gave up 2 bases and J gave up 3 bases, with 11 bases separating them. The CDR3 extends over 14 amino acids. Germline lookup yields CDR1 SGHRS and CDR2 YFSETQ. The DNA for the CDR3 is TGCGCCAGCAGCTTCGCACAGCGGAAAGAGACCCAGTACTTC. This encodes CASSFAQRKETQYF.

V and J are TRBV7-3 and TRBJ2-1, with D perhaps matching TRBD2 (5 bases). Looked up from germline, CDR1 is SGHTA and CDR2 is FQGTGA. V lost 5 bases and J 2 bases, leaving 10 bases between the germline ends. The CDR3 is 14 amino acids. In nucleotides, the CDR3 is TGTGCCAGCAGCCCGGACGGGACCTACAATGAGCAGTTCTTC. Residues: CASSPDGTYNEQFF.

The CDR3 bases are TGTGCCAGCAGCCCAGACAAAAATTCACCCCTCCACTTT. As protein: CASSPDKNSPLHF. The chain couples TRBV7-3 to TRBJ1-6, with D unclear. CDR1 SGHTA and CDR2 FQGTGA come from the germline V gene. V shed 5 bases and J shed 7 bases, with 9 bases lying between them. There are 13 residues in the CDR3.

V usage is TRBV29-1 and J usage is TRBJ1-1, with 7 bases fitting TRBD1. V was clipped by 7 bases and J by 0 bases; unmatched bases: 2. This CDR3 is built from 12 residues. Germline CDR1 reads SQVTM; CDR2 reads ANQGSEA. The CDR3 protein is CSGGQLNTEAFF. CDR3 DNA: TGCAGCGGGGGACAGTTGAACACTGAAGCTTTCTTT. Variable domain in full (rest from reference TRBV29-1 and TRBJ1-1): SAVISQKPSRDICQRGTSLTIQCQVDSQVTMMFWYRQQPGQSLTLIATANQGSEATYESGFVIDKFPISRPNLTFSTLTVSNMSPEDSSIYLCSGGQLNTEAFFGQGTRLTVV.

The genes are TRBV19 and TRBJ1-6; D uncertain. CDR1 and CDR2 (germline): LNHDA, SQIVND (reference sequence). The length of the CDR3 is 13 residues. V lost 1 base to trimming and J lost 10 bases, with 8 bases between them. The CDR3 reads CASSIGRNSPLHF. CDR3 in DNA: TGTGCCAGTAGTATAGGGCGGAACTCACCCCTCCACTTT.

The chain combines TRBV6-5 with TRBJ1-1; no clear D gene. There are 15 residues in the CDR3. Trimming removed 0 bases from V and 1 base from J, with 9 bases in between. Looked up from germline, CDR1 is MNHEY and CDR2 is SVGAGI. For the CDR3, the DNA is TGTGCCAGCAGTTACTCGGAGAACACGAACACTGAAGCTTTCTTT. This translates into CASSYSENTNTEAFF.

The V and J genes are TRBV18 and TRBJ1-1; 9 positions agree with TRBD1. Germline CDR1 KGHSH, CDR2 LQKENI. This CDR3 comprises 14 residues. With 3 bases clipped from V and 3 bases from J, the junction kept 2 bases outside the gene matches. This CDR3 is CASSPDRGYTEAFF. The CDR3 DNA reads as TGTGCCAGCTCACCGGACAGGGGATACACTGAAGCTTTCTTT.

This chain links TRBV4-3 with TRBJ1-3; D is uncertain. From germline, CDR1 is LGHNA and CDR2 YSLEER. V shed 1 base and J shed 0 bases, with 10 bases lying between them. This CDR3 is built from 16 residues. CDR3 region: CASSQASTSSGNTIYF. The CDR3 nucleotides read TGCGCCAGCAGCCAAGCTTCAACTAGCTCTGGAAACACCATATATTTT.

The DNA for the CDR3 is TGTGCCAGCAGCTTAGGAAGCGGTTACACAGATACGCAGTATTTT. It yields the protein CASSLGSGYTDTQYF. The chain couples TRBV7-8 to TRBJ2-3, with D perhaps TRBD2 (5 bases). V lost 1 base and J lost 2, with 10 bases in between. CDR3 length: 15 amino acids. Germline V gene lookup returns CDR1 SGHVS and CDR2 FQNEAQ.

The CDR3, as DNA: TGTGCCAGCAGCTTATCAGCGGGGGACCAAACGGATACGCAGTATTTT. Amino acids: CASSLSAGDQTDTQYF. The V call is TRBV7-2, the J call TRBJ2-3, with 8 bases matching TRBD2. The length of the CDR3 is 16 residues. Trimming at V came to 2 bases and at J to 6 bases, leaving 10 bases not matched to a gene. Per the germline V gene, CDR1 is SGHTA and CDR2 is FQGNSA.

The gene calls are TRBV29-1 and TRBJ1-1; D is perhaps TRBD1 (5 bases). V was pared by 4 bases and J by 7 bases, with 10 bases between. The CDR3 consists of 11 residues. Looked up from germline, CDR1 is SQVTM and CDR2 is ANQGSEA. DNA of the CDR3: TGCAGCGTTGCAGGGAAGAGTGAAGCTTTCTTT. It encodes CSVAGKSEAFF.

V is TRBV7-9 and J is TRBJ2-1; 8 positions agree with TRBD2. Trimming took 1 base from V and 12 from J; bases not matched to a gene: 8. The CDR3 extends over 14 amino acids. Germline-derived CDR1 and CDR2 are SEHNR and FQNEAQ (reference sequence). The CDR3 loop reads CASSLETGGTLQFF. In DNA form, the CDR3 reads TGTGCCAGCAGCTTAGAGACGGGGGGGACACTGCAGTTCTTC.

This sequence joins TRBV18 and TRBJ2-2; D is possibly TRBD2 (5 bases). Deletions cut 4 bases from V and 4 bases from J, with 10 bases between. The CDR3 is 14 amino acids. CDR1 and CDR2 (germline): KGHSH, LQKENI. The CDR3 sequence is CASSRTRGTGELFF. The CDR3 bases are TGTGCCAGCTCACGGACCCGGGGCACCGGGGAGCTGTTTTTT.

The V call is TRBV15, the J call TRBJ1-1, with D perhaps matching TRBD1 (6 bases). Germline V lookup: CDR1 LNHNV, CDR2 YYDKDF (reference sequence). The CDR3 is 14 amino acids. V was clipped by 3 bases and J by 0 bases, with 8 bases between them. CDR3 bases: TGTGCCACCAGCAGGGACAGATTGAACACTGAAGCTTTCTTT. This gives the protein CATSRDRLNTEAFF.

The chain joins TRBV6-6 to TRBJ2-6; a weak D match, TRBD2 (6 bases). V gave up 6 bases and J gave up 1 base, with 13 bases separating them. CDR1 is MNHNY and CDR2 is SVGAGI in the germline V gene (reference sequence). CDR3 length: 16 amino acids. The CDR3 loop is CASSGVGRSGANVLTF. CDR3 in DNA: TGTGCCAGCAGCGGCGTGGGGAGGTCTGGGGCCAACGTCCTGACTTTC.

The chain combines TRBV6-6 with TRBJ1-2; 9 bases are a match to TRBD1. The trim removed 10 bases at V and 8 bases at J, leaving 14 bases unmatched. The CDR3 loop spans 14 amino acids. Germline V gives CDR1 MNHNY, CDR2 SVGAGI (reference sequence). DNA for the CDR3: TGTGCCACCTCAGGGACAGGGTATCGTCAGGGCTACACCTTC. Residues: CATSGTGYRQGYTF.

The chain joins TRBV20-1 to TRBJ1-2; TRBD1 is a possible D gene (5 bases). Germline V CDR1 and CDR2: DFQATT, SNEGSKA (reference sequence). V shed 3 bases and J shed 4 bases, with 9 bases lying between them. The CDR3 contains 12 residues. The CDR3 here is CSASDRTYGYTF. CDR3 nucleotides: TGCAGTGCTAGTGACAGAACCTATGGCTACACCTTC.

The V call is TRBV5-8, the J call TRBJ1-5; no definite D call. Deletions cut 0 bases from V and 0 bases from J, with 13 bases between. Germline CDR1 SGHTS, CDR2 YDEGEE. The CDR3 is made up of 17 amino acids. The CDR3 spells CASSLELIFDSNQPQHF. The CDR3, as DNA: TGTGCCAGCAGCTTGGAACTGATATTTGATAGCAATCAGCCCCAGCATTTT.

The chain recombines TRBV5-1 with TRBJ2-1, with D possibly being TRBD2 (7 bases). Germline V gene sequence: CDR1 SGHRS, CDR2 YFSETQ. The V end lost 4 bases, the J end lost 2 bases, and 13 bases lay between the germline ends. The CDR3 consists of 15 residues. CDR3 bases: TGCGCCAGCAGCCCGGCGGGGGCCGCCTACAATGAGCAGTTCTTC. Residues: CASSPAGAAYNEQFF.

This clone is a singleton in its sample. The V and J genes are TRBV7-2 and TRBJ1-6, with TRBD1 as a possible D gene (5 bases). The CDR3 is 13 amino acids. CDR1 is SGHTA, CDR2 FQGNSA, per germline. V lost 5 bases and J lost 12, with 14 bases in between. CDR3: CASSHDPGGPLHF. In DNA form, the CDR3 reads TGTGCCAGCAGCCACGACCCGGGGGGACCCCTCCACTTT.

The chain combines TRBV18 with TRBJ2-1, with 8 positions matching TRBD2. The CDR3 consists of 16 residues. Germline trimming cut 3 bases from V and 10 bases from J; bases unmatched to any gene: 14. Germline lookup yields CDR1 KGHSH and CDR2 LQKENI. The CDR3 nucleotides are TGTGCCAGCTCACCGACCGGCGGGGGGCTCCTGGGGGAGCAGTTCTTC. Its protein product is CASSPTGGGLLGEQFF. Filled out from reference TRBV18 and TRBJ2-1, the complete variable domain reads NAGVMQNPRHLVRRRGQEARLRCSPMKGHSHVYWYRQLPEEGLKFMVYLQKENIIDESGMPKERFSAEFPKEGPSILRIQQVVRGDSAAYFCASSPTGGGLLGEQFFGPGTRLTVL.

In this sample, this clone turned up a few times. The chain couples TRBV11-1 to TRBJ2-1; 11 bases are a match to TRBD2. This CDR3 contains 14 residues. V dropped 5 bases and J dropped 7; count of bases not matched to a gene: 4. Germline CDR1 reads SGHAT; CDR2 reads FQDESV (reference sequence). The CDR3 nucleotides are TGTGCCAGCAGCCGGGGACTAGCGGAAAATGAGCAGTTCTTC. It is translated as CASSRGLAENEQFF.

The chain is built from TRBV3-1 (or the pseudogene TRBV3-2) and TRBJ1-2, with a possible D match to TRBD1 (5 bases). This CDR3 spans 13 amino acids. Trimming pared 4 bases from V and 3 bases from J, leaving 9 bases between. Germline values: CDR1 LGHDT, CDR2 YNNKEL (reference sequence). CDR3 in DNA: TGTGCCAGCAGCCCCAGGGAGGACTATGGCTACACCTTC. This encodes CASSPREDYGYTF.

This clone was detected only once. The V gene is TRBV6-5, the J gene TRBJ2-5, with 8 bases fitting TRBD1. The length of the CDR3 is 14 residues. The germline V gene has CDR1 MNHEY and CDR2 SVGAGI. V was pared by 5 bases and J by 5 bases, with 7 bases of the junction left unmatched. DNA for the CDR3: TGTGCCAGCAGTCGGGGACAGGCGAGTGAGACCCAGTACTTC. Translating it yields CASSRGQASETQYF.